This TCR beta chain appears in the sequencing data of a study of post-analysis software for immune sequencing data. Looking at the study overall: There were relapsing-remitting, secondary progressive and progressive-relapsing multiple sclerosis among the disease courses included. Study results and limitations: Several TRBV segments (TRBV5-6, TRBV5-1 and TRBV20-1 among them) occurred more frequently in patients than in controls. Clustering by F measure revealed strong co-clustering among samples prepared together in one batch. The normalized Chao1 diversity of multiple sclerosis patients was significantly lower than that of controls.

This clonotype turned up a few times. Antigen: not known. Trimming took off 5 bases at V and 0 bases at J, with 12 bases between the two ends. Looked up from germline, CDR1 is DFQATT and CDR2 is SNEGSKA (reference sequence). This CDR3 comprises 14 residues. Every TCR beta cDNA library bore unique molecular identifiers. There were about 0.85 to 11 million T cells, and 400,000 to 650,000 cDNA molecules came from them. TCRdb fed the PCR reads into MiXCR, producing one record per CDR3 protein. The sample carries approximately 730,000 distinct CDR3 sequences, 30% recorded once. The source is a girl aged 5-17 years with multiple sclerosis. The chain has TRBV20-1 and TRBJ2-3; D may be TRBD1 (6 bases). Sequencing input: blood. The DNA for the CDR3 is TGCAGTGCTGAAACAGGGCGCAGCACAGATACGCAGTATTTT. Protein product: CSAETGRSTDTQYF.